The present T cell receptor beta chain was sequenced within a study of OX40 agonist ivuxolimab in advanced cancers. A note on the overall study: The costimulatory receptor OX40 (CD134) was targeted by ivuxolimab, a fully human IgG2 agonistic monoclonal antibody. Partial responses occurred in three dose-escalation patients: two with cutaneous melanoma and one with hepatocellular carcinoma. Intravenous ivuxolimab was administered to patients every 2 weeks at six dose levels: 0.01, 0.1, 0.3, 1.5, 3 and 10 mg/kg. Of the approximately 54 dose-escalation patients, hepatocellular carcinoma was present in about 20, melanoma in around 15, renal cell carcinoma in 9 and head and neck cancer in 9. A male proportion of nearly 85% and a mean age of roughly 58 years, ranging from 23 to 79, were recorded for the dose-escalation cohort. Patients were allowed to have had prior anti-PD-1, anti-PD-L1 or anti-CTLA-4 therapy, and approximately 40% of the dose-escalation patients had previously received checkpoint inhibitors. The point of sequencing TCRbeta in the periphery was to test whether ivuxolimab changed TCR sequence diversity and drove clonal T-cell expansion. The paper describes the monotherapy dose-escalation part (N = 52 patients) of the phase I trial of ivuxolimab. Overall study outcomes, separate from this receptor: Antigen specificity was not determined for the clonally expanded peripheral T cells. At doses of 0.1 to 3.0 mg/kg, clonal expansion of both CD4+ and CD8+ T cells in blood was seen between baseline and week 6. Partial responders in the 0.1-3.0 mg/kg groups had among the lowest normalized peripheral clonal expansion, especially among CD8+ T cells. Low levels of normalized T-cell clonal expansion were also seen in some nonresponding patients. After ivuxolimab, CD8+ T cells had more expanded clones than CD4+ T cells on average.

This clone was observed a few times. Its antigen remains undetermined. No base qualities exist here, and no much larger clone lies one base off it. For sequencing of the TCRbeta CDR3 region, genomic DNA was extracted from the sorted cells. TCRbeta CDR3 regions were sequenced using the immunoSEQ Assay. Here the immuneACCESS table is served through TCRdb, limited to in-frame sequences with V and J called. Missing clones are a known gap in these copies; in checked studies unresolved V genes cover under half, and the rest lacks a known reason. The sample records 65,000 to 85,000 clones, around nine tenths of which are singletons. The ten largest clones take up approximately 2.1% of the sample. The trial excluded patients who had a history of autoimmune disease or were on systemic immunosuppression. Peripheral blood for TCR sequencing was drawn from every dose cohort at baseline, at cycle 4 day 1 and at cycle 7 day 1. Samples were obtained from an open-label, multicenter, first-in-human phase I dose-escalation trial of ivuxolimab. The trial enrolled adults with locally advanced or metastatic head and neck squamous cell, hepatocellular, melanoma or renal cell carcinoma. CD4+ and CD8+ T cells were sorted separately from peripheral blood before TCR sequencing.

The CDR3 holds 13 amino acids from the cysteine to the phenylalanine. Solely the CDR3 DNA is kept, with 39 bases framed from the first base. Germline trimming amounts to 7 bases on V and 8 bases on J, with 9 as the count of junction bases outside the gene matches. Per the germline V gene, SNHLY is the CDR1 and FYNNEI is the CDR2. The sequence was obtained from an adult with an advanced solid tumor such as melanoma, head and neck, liver or kidney cancer. This sample comprised CD4+ or CD8+ T cells sorted from blood, obtained in a trial of the OX40 agonist ivuxolimab. The chain couples TRBV2 to TRBJ2-3, with 7 bases aligning to TRBD1. The DNA sequence is TGTGCCAGCACGACAGGGTTCGTAGGTACGCAGTATTTT. Its coded protein is CASTTGFVGTQYF.